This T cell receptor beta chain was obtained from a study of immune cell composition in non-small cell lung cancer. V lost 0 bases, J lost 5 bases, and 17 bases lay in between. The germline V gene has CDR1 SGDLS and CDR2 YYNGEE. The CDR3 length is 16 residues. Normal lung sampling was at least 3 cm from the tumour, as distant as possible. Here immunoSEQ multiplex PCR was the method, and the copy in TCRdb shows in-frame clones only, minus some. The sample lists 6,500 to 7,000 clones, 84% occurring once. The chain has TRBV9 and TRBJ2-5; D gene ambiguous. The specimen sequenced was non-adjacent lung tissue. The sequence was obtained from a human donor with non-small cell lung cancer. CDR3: CASSVGALNLGETQYF. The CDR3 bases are TGTGCCAGCAGCGTAGGGGCGCTAAATCTAGGGGAGACCCAGTACTTC.